This T cell receptor (beta chain) was observed in a study of low-dose radiotherapy and immunotherapy resistance in tumors. Study at large: Patients of Cohort 1 had 0.5 Gy fractions every 2 weeks, which summed to 6.5 Gy. Administration of intravenous cyclophosphamide at 200 mg/m2 took place every two weeks, one day before radiation and immunotherapy.

Alpha- and beta-chain coverage of first-strand cDNA came from TRAV- and TRBV-specific primers. The TCRs were subjected to amplification over around 19 PCR cycles employing a constant-region primer in conjunction with a V-primer adapter. By in vitro transcription, the isolated mRNA was amplified. TCRdb ran MiXCR on the reads and lists one entry per CDR3 protein. The sample comprises around 79,000 distinct CDR3 sequences, approximately 19% of which are singletons, and less than 6% rests with the top ten. The time point was: before trial treatment. Patients qualified if they had advanced solid tumors that lacked tumor-infiltrating lymphocytes. At least ten counts were recorded for this clonotype. The CDR3 runs 12 residues. Trimming left V 5 bases short and J 8 bases short, with 9 bases between. Germline CDR1 and CDR2: SNHLY and FYNNEI.

The rearrangement uses TRBV2 and TRBJ2-2, with D perhaps TRBD1 (5 bases). Sequenced here: PBMCs, sampled before treatment. The TCR sequence derives from a male donor with prostate cancer. CDR3 sequence reads: CASSWTFGELFF. CDR3 coding DNA: TGTGCCAGCAGTTGGACATTTGGGGAGCTGTTTTTT.